These 2 T cell receptor beta chains originate from one sample sequenced in a study of CD8 T cells in Susac syndrome (dated by TCRdb to about 2019). The library was made by the immunoSEQ multiplex PCR assay. RNA was extracted with the RNeasy kit and about 0.5 to 1 ug was reverse transcribed using random hexamers. In-frame beta chains were kept once TCRdb had trimmed the public reads at Q25 with fastp and called clones with MiXCR. A single entry per CDR3 protein holds the most common genes and DNA from its merged rows. The sample records 85,000 to 95,000 distinct CDR3 sequences, roughly 94% of which are singletons. About 0.3% of the sample is taken by the ten largest. Sequencing input: CD4+ T cells from PBMCs. These receptors were collected from a human donor with Susac syndrome.

The V gene is TRBV23-1, the J gene TRBJ2-7; TRBD1 matches 7 bases. TRBV23-1 is designated an ORF whose function remains uncertain. This CDR3 region has 15 residues. Trimming took 4 bases from V and 1 from J; bases not matched to a gene: 7. CDR3 sequence: CASSPLPGQSYEQYF. The CDR3 region has the DNA TGCGCCAGCAGTCCGCTGCCGGGACAGTCCTACGAGCAGTACTTC.

The chain recombines TRBV4-3 with TRBJ2-1, with 7 bases matching TRBD1. This CDR3 has 17 amino acids. Trimming removed 2 bases from V and 8 bases from J; junction bases left unmatched: 15. CDR1 is LGHNA, CDR2 YSLEER, per germline. The CDR3 loop is CASSQTHTGDWTHEQFF. CDR3 nucleotides: TGCGCCAGCAGCCAAACTCATACAGGGGATTGGACTCATGAGCAGTTCTTC.